These T cell receptor beta chains were read from a single sample in a study of CD8+ T cells in alopecia areata. Clones were read by immunoSEQ multiplex PCR, and TCRdb kept only the in-frame ones, dropping some. The table lists 200,000 or so clones, roughly 64% of them singletons. The source was CD4+ T cells sorted from blood, collected at week 24, from a patient treated with tofacitinib. The source of these receptors is a human donor with alopecia areata. CDR3s include the opening cysteine and the closing phenylalanine or tryptophan. A D gene is named only where the DNA matches it firmly. A row's size may be missing; if present it is once, few, many or a size class.

d_call | clone_size | j_call | v_call | cdr3_nt | cdr3_aa
- | - | TRBJ2-3 | TRBV14 | TGTGCCAGCAGCCAAGGACCCAGGGGACTGAGCACAGATACGCAGTATTTT | CASSQGPRGLSTDTQYF
- | - | TRBJ2-7 | TRBV5-1 | TGCGCCACCGTGGGGGACAAGACCTACGAGCAGTACTTC | CATVGDKTYEQYF
- | - | TRBJ2-3 | TRBV10-3 | TGTGCCATCAGGGGAGGCAGGGGTTTCACAGATACGCAGTATTTT | CAIRGGRGFTDTQYF
- | - | TRBJ2-7 | TRBV7-2 | TGTGCCAGCAGCTTAGAGAGCAGGGCCTACGAGCAGTACTTC | CASSLESRAYEQYF
- | - | TRBJ1-5 | TRBV28 | TGTGCCAGCAGTTTATGGGAAAATCAGCCCCAGCATTTT | CASSLWENQPQHF
- | once | TRBJ1-6 | TRBV7-2 | TGTGCCAGCAGCCAGAGAGATAATTCACCCCTCCACTTT | CASSQRDNSPLHF
TRBD1 | - | TRBJ2-2 | TRBV2 | TGTGCCAGCAGGGACAGGGGGACCTCCGGGGAGCTGTTTTTT | CASRDRGTSGELFF
- | few | TRBJ1-1 | TRBV12-5 | TGTGCTAGCCGGTACGTAGGGCCGATGAACACTGAAGCTTTCTTT | CASRYVGPMNTEAFF
- | few | TRBJ1-1 | TRBV27 | TGTGCCAGCATCTGGGGGGAGAAACGAACTGAAGCTTTCTTT | CASIWGEKRTEAFF
TRBD1 | - | TRBJ1-2 | TRBV6-5 | TGTGCCAGCAGCCGGACAGGGGCTAACTATGGCTACACCTTC | CASSRTGANYGYTF
TRBD2 | - | TRBJ2-3 | TRBV5-1 | TGCGCCAGCAGCAAAGCGGGACTAGCGGCCAGAAGGTTGGATACGCAGTATTTT | CASSKAGLAARRLDTQYF
- | - | TRBJ2-2 | TRBV15 | TGTGCCACCAGCAGAGGCAAATGGGCGGGGTCCGGGGAGCTGTTTTTT | CATSRGKWAGSGELFF
TRBD2 | few | TRBJ2-3 | TRBV29-1 | TGCAGCGTTGAAGCCCGCGGGGGGGAAGCAGATACGCAGTATTTT | CSVEARGGEADTQYF
- | - | TRBJ2-2 | TRBV6-5 | TGTGCCAGCAGGGGTAGGATCACCGGGGAGCTGTTTTTT | CASRGRITGELFF
TRBD2 | - | TRBJ2-5 | TRBV4-3 | TGCGCCAGCAGCCAAGGACTAGCGGGGGTGGTCACGAAATACTTC | CASSQGLAGVVTKYF
TRBD2 | - | TRBJ2-7 | TRBV7-2 | TGTGCCAGCAGCCCCCATAGCGGGGAAGGATCCTACGAGCAGTACTTC | CASSPHSGEGSYEQYF
- | - | TRBJ2-7 | TRBV5-1 | TGCGCCAGCAGCTTGGATGGGGCGGGTTACGAGCAGTACTTC | CASSLDGAGYEQYF
- | few | TRBJ1-2 | TRBV2 | TGTGCCAGCAGGGGAGGTGTCTATGGCTACACCTTC | CASRGGVYGYTF
- | - | TRBJ1-5 | TRBV5-1 | TGCGCCAGCAGCCCCGACGCAGGGGTCACTCAGCCCCAGCATTTT | CASSPDAGVTQPQHF
TRBD1 | - | TRBJ1-2 | TRBV7-2 | TGTGCCAGCAGCGATAAACAGGGGAACTATGGCTACACCTTC | CASSDKQGNYGYTF
- | - | TRBJ1-1 | TRBV15 | TGTGCCACCAGCAGAGCGGGGGGCCGGAACACTGAAGCTTTCTTT | CATSRAGGRNTEAFF
- | - | TRBJ2-1 | TRBV18 | TGTGCCAGCTCACCGGGATTGAGTCTACGCGTGGATGAGCAGTTCTTC | CASSPGLSLRVDEQFF
TRBD2 | few | TRBJ2-2 | TRBV5-1 | TGCGCCAGCAGCTTGGCCTGGGGACTAGCGGGGGGCCGGGTCACCGGGGAGCTGTTTTTT | CASSLAWGLAGGRVTGELFF
- | - | TRBJ2-6 | TRBV7-2 | TGTGCCAGCAGCCCCCTATCCCCTACCAATCCCTCTGGGGCCAACGTCCTGACTTTC | CASSPLSPTNPSGANVLTF